This TCR beta chain was obtained from a study of graft-versus-host responses after intestinal transplantation. Some clones are missing from TCRdb's copy, which holds only in-frame ones; the method was immunoSEQ multiplex PCR. The sample gives 25,000 to 30,000 clones, 93% of which show up once; 0.45% to 0.6% is in the top ten. This CDR3 contains 13 residues. In germline, CDR1 is SEHNR, CDR2 FQNEAQ (reference sequence). Trimming stripped 1 base from V and 3 bases from J, with 6 bases between. The V and J genes are TRBV7-9 and TRBJ1-1; D is ambiguous. The sample consisted of PBMCs, taken 18 days after transplant. This receptor was identified in a human patient who received an intestinal transplant, so some T cells may come from the graft donor. This CDR3 reads CASSLVLYTEAFF. CDR3 DNA sequence: TGTGCCAGCAGCTTAGTTCTGTACACTGAAGCTTTCTTT.